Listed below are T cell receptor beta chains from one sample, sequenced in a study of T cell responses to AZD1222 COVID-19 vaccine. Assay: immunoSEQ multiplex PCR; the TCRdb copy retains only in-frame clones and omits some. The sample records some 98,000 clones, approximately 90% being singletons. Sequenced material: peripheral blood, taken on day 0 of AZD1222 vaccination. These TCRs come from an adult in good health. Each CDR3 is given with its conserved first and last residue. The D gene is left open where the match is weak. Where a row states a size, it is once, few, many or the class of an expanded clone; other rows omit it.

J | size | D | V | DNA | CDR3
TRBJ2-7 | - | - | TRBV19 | TGTGCCAGTAGTGTCCGCGCAGCCTACGAGCAGTACTTC | CASSVRAAYEQYF
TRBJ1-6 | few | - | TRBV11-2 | TGTGCCAGCAGCTTAGGCAGGAACAATAATTCACCCCTCCACTTT | CASSLGRNNNSPLHF
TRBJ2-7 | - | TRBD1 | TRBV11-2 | TGTGCCAGCAGCTTAACCGGGACAGGGGTCGAGCAGTACTTC | CASSLTGTGVEQYF
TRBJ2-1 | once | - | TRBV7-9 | TGTGCCAGCAGCTTACACGCTGGCTCCTACAATGAGCAGTTCTTC | CASSLHAGSYNEQFF
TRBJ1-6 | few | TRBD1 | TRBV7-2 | TGTGCCAGCAGCTCCGACGGGACAGGGGATGGATCACCCCTCCACTTT | CASSSDGTGDGSPLHF
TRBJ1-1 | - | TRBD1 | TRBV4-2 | TGTGCCAGCAGCCAATTCTCAGGGGGCAACACTGAAGCTTTCTTT | CASSQFSGGNTEAFF
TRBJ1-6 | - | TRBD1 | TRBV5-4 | TGTGCCAGCAGCCGGGGAGGGGGCGCTTCTAATTCACCCCTCCACTTT | CASSRGGGASNSPLHF
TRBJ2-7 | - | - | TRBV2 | TGTGCCTCGTCGACTAGGGTCCCCGAGCAGTACTTC | CASSTRVPEQYF
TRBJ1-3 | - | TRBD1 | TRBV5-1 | TGCGCCAGCAGCCGGGACAGTTCCTCTGGAAACACCATATATTTT | CASSRDSSSGNTIYF
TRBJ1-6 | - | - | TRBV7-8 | TGTGCCAGCAGCCCGCGTCCGGGACTTAGCTCCTATAATTCACCCCTCCACTTT | CASSPRPGLSSYNSPLHF
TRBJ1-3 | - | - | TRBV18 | TGTGCCAGCTCACCATTAACCGTGGGTCAGAGCTCTGGAAACACCATATATTTT | CASSPLTVGQSSGNTIYF
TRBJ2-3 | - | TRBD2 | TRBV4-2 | TGTGCCAGCAGCCAATTCCTAGCGGGGGGGGTCACAGATACGCAGTATTTT | CASSQFLAGGVTDTQYF
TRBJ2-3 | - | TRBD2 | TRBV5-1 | TGCGCCAGCAGCTTGGCCGCGAGCGGGGGGCTCACAGATACGCAGTATTTT | CASSLAASGGLTDTQYF
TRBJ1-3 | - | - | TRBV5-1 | TGCGCCAGCAGCTTGGATTCGGGAAACACCATATATTTT | CASSLDSGNTIYF
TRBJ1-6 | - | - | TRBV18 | TGTGCCAGCTCACCAAAAACGGCTTGGGGTTCACCCCTCCACTTT | CASSPKTAWGSPLHF
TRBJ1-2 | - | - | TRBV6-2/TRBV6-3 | TGTGCCAGCAGCCTTTTCCGGACCTATGGCTACACCTTC | CASSLFRTYGYTF
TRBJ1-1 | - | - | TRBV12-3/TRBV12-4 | TGTGCCAGCAGTTCCGGGATTCCCACTGAAGCTTTCTTT | CASSSGIPTEAFF
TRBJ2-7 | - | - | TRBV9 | TGTGCCAGCAGCGTGGGGGGGGCAGCTAACCACGAGCAGTACTTC | CASSVGGAANHEQYF
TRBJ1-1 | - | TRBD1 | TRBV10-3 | TGTGCCATCAGTGAAACGGACAGGGCTTACACTGAAGCTTTCTTT | CAISETDRAYTEAFF
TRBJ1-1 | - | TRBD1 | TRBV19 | TGTGCCAGTAGTATGTACGGGACAGGGGGCTACACTGAAGCTTTCTTT | CASSMYGTGGYTEAFF
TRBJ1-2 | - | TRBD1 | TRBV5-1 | TGCGCCAGCAGCCCCGGACAGGGGTCATCTTATGGCTACACCTTC | CASSPGQGSSYGYTF
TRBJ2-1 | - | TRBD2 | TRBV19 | TGTGCCAGTAGAAGTATAGGAGGGAGGGAGGTCTACAATGAGCAGTTCTTC | CASRSIGGREVYNEQFF